This T cell receptor beta chain was captured in a study of T-cell memory formation after mild COVID-19. Whole-study findings and limits: The authors did not confirm SARS-CoV-2 specificity of second-wave clones peaking day 37.

This CDR3 has 13 residues. Germline V gene sequence: CDR1 MNHEY, CDR2 SVGEGT. Unmatched junction bases numbered 3, after V lost 6 bases and J lost 3 bases. Worth noting for this clonotype: Its antigen remains unidentified.

5'RACE with constant-segment primers built TCRalpha and TCRbeta cDNA libraries with UMIs. One entry per CDR3 protein results from TCRdb running MiXCR on the 5' RACE reads. The sample has 550,000 to 700,000 distinct CDR3 sequences, approximately 19% seen once. The V and J genes are TRBV6-2 or TRBV6-3 and TRBJ2-5; TRBD1 agrees at 8 bases. The TCR was taken from an adult woman who had mild COVID-19 (a few samples of this study predate the infection). Cell type and time point are not known. The specimen was PBMCs or a T cell subset sorted from them (not recorded which). This CDR3 is CASRETGEETQYF. DNA for the CDR3: TGTGCCAGCAGGGAGACAGGGGAAGAGACCCAGTACTTC.